Below are 25 T cell receptor beta chains sequenced from a single sample in a study of regulatory T cells in long-lasting Graves disease. Arm-PCR of CDR3 regions and iRepertoire HTBI primers were the basis on which TCR beta libraries were built. A single record per CDR3 protein comes from TCRdb applying MiXCR to the multiplex PCR reads. This sample has some 200,000 distinct CDR3 sequences, with roughly 20% found just once. Time point specified: newly diagnosed GD, antithyroid drugs for less than 3 months. Following extraction of RNA from PBMCs, that RNA was used to make the TCR library. This same sample was also part of a study on T cells in Graves' hyperthyroidism and ophthalmopathy.

Sample: peripheral blood mononuclear cells (PBMCs), taken at new diagnosis, from a patient treated with antithyroid drugs. Every receptor here comes from a woman aged 25 to 39 with Graves disease.

Ten or more counts support this clonotype. V and J are TRBV29-1 and TRBJ2-5, with D maybe TRBD2 (6 bases). The V gene's germline CDR1 is SQVTM and CDR2 ANQGSEA. This CDR3 comprises 14 residues. V shed 6 bases and J shed 5 bases, with 19 bases lying between them. The DNA of the CDR3 is TGCAGCGTGTCCGGGACTCAACATGGGGAGACCCAGTACTTC. Amino acids: CSVSGTQHGETQYF.

The table lists this clonotype with many counts. Mismatch with germline at one junction end may stem from a read error. The chain joins TRBV12-3 or TRBV12-4 to TRBJ1-1; a possible D gene is TRBD1 (5 bases). The CDR3 is made up of 10 amino acids. CDR3 sequence: CASSGGEALF. Here the CDR3 DNA reads TGTGCCAGCAGTGGGGGTGAAGCTCTCTTT.

Ten or more counts support this clonotype. The chain couples TRBV19 to TRBJ2-7; 11 nucleotides line up with TRBD1. Per germline, CDR1 LNHDA and CDR2 SQIVND (reference sequence). V was clipped by 3 bases and J by 3 bases; unmatched bases: 4. The CDR3 sequence is 15 residues long. CDR3 bases: TGTGCCAGTAGTATCGGACAGGGGGCGAGCTACGAGCAGTACTTC. Translation: CASSIGQGASYEQYF.

This clonotype was counted ten times or more. In DNA, the CDR3 is TGTGCCACCAGCAGACTTACGCCTGGACCGAGCAATCAGCCCCAGCATTTT. Translating gives CATSRLTPGPSNQPQHF. The V and J genes are TRBV15 and TRBJ1-5; D is unclear. Per the germline V gene, CDR1 is LNHNV and CDR2 is YYDKDF (reference sequence). The CDR3 length is 17 residues. V shed 2 bases and J shed 1 base, with 15 bases lying between them.

This clonotype was seen at least ten times. The chain uses TRBV11-1 and TRBJ2-5, with D perhaps TRBD1 or TRBD2 (5 bases each). Trimming took 5 bases from V and 2 from J, leaving 15 bases between them. Germline CDR1 SGHAT, CDR2 FQDESV (reference sequence). The CDR3 covers 15 residues. In DNA, the CDR3 is TGTGCCAGCAGCCTCCGAACTAGGGGACAAGAGACCCAGTACTTC. Translated: CASSLRTRGQETQYF.

The chain uses TRBV11-2 and TRBJ1-6; TRBD1 might be the D (6 bases). V was shortened by 6 bases and J by 5 bases, with 20 bases between the two germline ends. The CDR3 loop spans 17 amino acids. Germline assignment: CDR1 SGHAT and CDR2 FQNNGV. Written as DNA, the CDR3 is TGTGCCAGCAGAACCACAGGGTGGCCAGGAGATAATTCACCCCTCCACTTT. Protein sequence: CASRTTGWPGDNSPLHF.

This clonotype was found many times. V gene TRBV12-5 combines with J gene TRBJ1-1; D is possibly TRBD1 (6 bases). V dropped 1 base and J dropped 4 bases, with 10 bases sitting between them. The CDR3 totals 14 residues. The germline CDR1 and CDR2 sequences are LGHNT and FRNRAP. This CDR3 reads CASGLAGVVTEAFF. The CDR3 DNA follows: TGTGCTAGTGGTTTGGCAGGGGTGGTCACTGAAGCTTTCTTT.

This clonotype was found many times. V usage is TRBV25-1 and J usage is TRBJ1-1, with a weak D call TRBD1 (6 bases). V was cut by 10 bases and J by 1 base, with 10 bases left in between. Germline V CDR1 and CDR2: MGHDK, SYGVNS. The CDR3 extends over 12 amino acids. The CDR3 loop is CATGAGNTEAFF. The CDR3 nucleotides are TGTGCCACAGGGGCAGGGAACACTGAAGCTTTCTTT.

In its sample, this clonotype was seen many times. The V call is TRBV11-2, the J call TRBJ1-1, with D hard to call. From germline, CDR1 is SGHAT and CDR2 FQNNGV. Trimming left V 6 bases short and J 7 bases short, with 9 bases between. This CDR3 spans 11 amino acids. The CDR3 loop reads CASSYSGEAFF. The DNA for the CDR3 is TGTGCCAGCAGTTACTCAGGTGAAGCTTTCTTT.

The sample holds many counts of this clonotype. V gene TRBV2 combines with J gene TRBJ1-1, with 9 bases aligning to TRBD1. Germline V gene data show CDR1 as SNHLY and CDR2 as FYNNEI. This CDR3 spans 18 amino acids. V lost 3 bases, J lost 4 bases, and 15 bases stayed unmatched. CDR3 amino acids: CASSEERDRALLGTEAFF. The CDR3 DNA sequence: TGTGCCAGCAGTGAGGAGCGGGACAGGGCTCTCTTGGGCACTGAAGCTTTCTTT.

This clonotype was detected ten times or more. The rearrangement joins TRBV12-3 or TRBV12-4 to TRBJ2-7; 9 positions match TRBD1. The CDR3 extends over 14 amino acids. With 8 bases clipped from V and 5 bases from J, the junction kept 10 bases outside the gene matches. This CDR3 is CASGPGTGFHEQYF. The DNA for the CDR3 is TGTGCCAGCGGACCGGGGACAGGGTTTCACGAGCAGTACTTC.

This clonotype was counted many times. The rearrangement links TRBV12-3 or TRBV12-4 to TRBJ1-3, with D uncertain. The ends were cut back, 1 base at V and 2 bases at J, with 12 bases in the middle. The CDR3 runs 16 residues. The CDR3, as DNA: TGTGCCAGCAGTTTAGGCCCCCTCGGTACTGGAAACACCATATATTTT. Its translation: CASSLGPLGTGNTIYF.

This rearrangement joins TRBV9 to TRBJ1-1; tentatively, D is TRBD1 (5 bases). Trimming shortened V by 4 bases and J by 4 bases, and 14 bases separated the two germline ends. Per germline, CDR1 SGDLS and CDR2 YYNGEE. CDR3 size: 14 residues. In DNA, the CDR3 is TGTGCCAGCAGCCGTGAACCAGGGTCCACTGAAGCTTTCTTT. Its translation: CASSREPGSTEAFF.

This clonotype was recorded many times. The V gene is TRBV20-1, the J gene TRBJ2-6; TRBD2 is a possible D gene (5 bases). CDR3 size: 11 residues. Deletions cut 5 bases from V and 12 bases from J, with 11 bases between. The germline V gene encodes CDR1 DFQATT and CDR2 SNEGSKA (reference sequence). CDR3 DNA: TGCAGTGCTCAGAGGGCGCTCGTCCTGACTTTC. This gives the protein CSAQRALVLTF.

This clonotype was detected many times. The chain has TRBV11-2 and TRBJ2-6; no definite D call. Germline-derived CDR1 and CDR2 are SGHAT and FQNNGV. V lost 4 bases and J 2 bases, leaving 12 bases between the germline ends. CDR3 length: 16 amino acids. The CDR3 loop is CASSYPKGPGANVLTF. The CDR3 DNA reads as TGTGCCAGCAGCTATCCGAAAGGACCTGGGGCCAACGTCCTGACTTTC.

This clonotype showed up just a few times. A much larger clone lies one base from this, so it may be a read error. The chain employs TRBV30 and TRBJ2-7; D remains unclear. The CDR3 length is 11 residues. The germline CDR1 and CDR2 sequences are GTSNPN and SVGIG (reference sequence). The CDR3 region is CAWKTFDEQHF. The CDR3, as DNA: TGTGCCTGGAAAACCTTCGACGAGCAGCACTTC.

This clonotype appeared many times. V usage is TRBV20-1 and J usage is TRBJ2-1; D unresolved. Germline V gene lookup returns CDR1 DFQATT and CDR2 SNEGSKA (reference sequence). Trimming stripped 6 bases from V and 2 bases from J, with 17 bases between. The CDR3 has 15 amino acids. This CDR3 is CSARPLRDPYNEQFF. The CDR3 DNA follows: TGCAGTGCCCGACCACTGAGAGACCCCTACAATGAGCAGTTCTTC.

This clonotype was found many times. The V gene is TRBV30, the J gene TRBJ1-3, with D perhaps TRBD1 (5 bases). Trimming stripped 0 bases from V and 4 bases from J, with 10 bases between. Germline CDR1 is GTSNPN and CDR2 is SVGIG (reference sequence). The CDR3 contains 14 residues. CDR3 nucleotide sequence: TGTGCCTGGAGTGTAACAGGTTACGGAAACACCATATATTTT. Its protein product is CAWSVTGYGNTIYF.

This clonotype has at least ten counts. The chain links TRBV6-5 to TRBJ1-3; D may be TRBD1 (6 bases). With 0 bases removed from V and 2 bases from J, the gap between germline ends came to 11 bases. There are 16 residues in the CDR3. Germline CDR1 reads MNHEY; CDR2 reads SVGAGI. CDR3 loop: CASSYSAGVTGNTIYF. The DNA for the CDR3 is TGTGCCAGCAGTTACTCGGCAGGGGTGACTGGAAACACCATATATTTT.

This clonotype was seen a few times. The chain is built from TRBV6-4 and TRBJ1-1, with D unclear. V was shortened by 6 bases and J by 3 bases, with 11 bases between the two germline ends. Per the germline V gene, CDR1 is MRHNA and CDR2 is SNTAGT. The CDR3 has 13 residues. The CDR3 nucleotides read TGTGCCAGCAGCCCGGAGCTGGACACTGAAGCTTTCTTT. It translates to CASSPELDTEAFF.

The table lists this clonotype with many counts. CDR3 nucleotide sequence: TGTGCCAGCAGCTTAAGCCACGAGCAGTACTTC. Protein product: CASSLSHEQYF. This chain connects TRBV11-2 to TRBJ2-7; D remains unclear. V lost 2 bases, J lost 5 bases, and 4 bases lay in between. CDR1 and CDR2 (germline): SGHAT, FQNNGV. The CDR3 is made up of 11 amino acids. Full variable domain (missing parts from reference TRBV11-2 and TRBJ2-7): EAGVAQSPRYKIIEKRQSVAFWCNPISGHATLYWYQQILGQGPKLLIQFQNNGVVDDSQLPKDRFSAERLKGVDSTLKIQPAKLEDSAVYLCASSLSHEQYFGPGTRLTVT.

The table lists this clonotype with many counts. This rearrangement joins TRBV28 to TRBJ2-5; TRBD1 is a possible D gene (6 bases). The V end lost 6 bases, the J end lost 7 bases, and 15 bases lay between the germline ends. The CDR3 consists of 13 residues. Germline-derived CDR1 and CDR2 are MDHEN and SYDVKM. CDR3 in amino acids: CASSDRNWVTQYF. As DNA, the CDR3 is TGTGCCAGCAGCGACAGGAATTGGGTGACCCAGTACTTC.

At least ten counts were recorded for this clonotype. The chain carries TRBV30 and TRBJ2-4, with no clear D. Germline V gene lookup returns CDR1 GTSNPN and CDR2 SVGIG (reference sequence). CDR3 length: 11 amino acids. Trimming removed 4 bases at V and 5 bases at J, with 6 bases between. CDR3 amino acids: CAWTRENIQYF. The CDR3 DNA follows: TGTGCCTGGACTAGGGAAAACATTCAGTACTTC.

The chain employs TRBV27 and TRBJ2-2; TRBD1 is a possible D gene (6 bases). Germline loops: CDR1 MNHEY, CDR2 SMNVEV (reference sequence). Between the trimmed V and J ends, which lost 2 bases and 0 bases, there was a span of 16 bases. The length of the CDR3 is 18 residues. DNA of the CDR3: TGTGCCAGCAGTTTAATTCCGGTCAGGGGCGCGAACACCGGGGAGCTGTTTTTT. Its translation is CASSLIPVRGANTGELFF.

This clonotype was recorded at least ten times. Germline is not matched at one junction end, which may reflect a read error. CDR3 DNA sequence: TGTGCTAATGGTTTGGTACTCGGACAGGGTATCAACGAGCAGTACTTC. Protein product: CANGLVLGQGINEQYF. The rearrangement joins TRBV12-5 to TRBJ2-7; 8 nucleotides line up with TRBD1. This CDR3 has 16 residues. Per the germline V gene, CDR1 is LGHNT and CDR2 is FRNRAP. Drawing the rest from reference TRBV12-5 and TRBJ2-7, the complete variable domain is DARVTQTPRHKVTEMGQEVTMRCQPILGHNTVFWYRQTMMQGLELLAYFRNRAPLDDSGMPKDRFSAEMPDATLATLKIQPSEPRDSAVYFCANGLVLGQGINEQYFGPGTRLTVT.